This is a list of T cell receptor beta chains from one sample in a study of T cell responses to AZD1222 COVID-19 vaccine. Using immunoSEQ multiplex PCR, the repertoire was profiled, and TCRdb retains in-frame clones only, with some absent. The sample has 100,000 to 150,000 clones; 70% to 90% are singletons. The source was peripheral blood, collected on day 0 of AZD1222 vaccination. The receptor source for this set is an adult in good health. CDR3s include the opening cysteine and the closing phenylalanine or tryptophan. A D gene is named only where the DNA matches it firmly. Not all rows give a size; the values are once, few, many and, for expanded clones, a class.

clone_size j_call d_call v_call cdr3_nt cdr3_aa
- TRBJ1-4 TRBD1 TRBV18 TGTGCCAGCTCACCAGGGACAGGGGGCGATGAAAAACTGTTTTTT CASSPGTGGDEKLFF
- TRBJ1-2 - TRBV14 TGTGCCAGCACCCAAGAAAGACGGGGGGGGCTATTGCCTCCCGGTAGTCAATATACCAATGGCTACACCTTC CASTQERRGGLLPPGSQYTNGYTF
once TRBJ1-1 - TRBV12-3/TRBV12-4 TGTGCCAGCAGTTTCAGAGGGACCACTGAAGCTTTCTTT CASSFRGTTEAFF
- TRBJ2-7 TRBD1 TRBV4-2 TGTGCCAGCAGCCCTATCGGATTGGGACAGGGGAGCAACGAGCAGTACTTC CASSPIGLGQGSNEQYF
- TRBJ2-1 - TRBV24-1 TGTGCCACCAGTGAGGAGACAGGCTTGGATGAGCAGTTCTTC CATSEETGLDEQFF
- TRBJ1-3 - TRBV30 TGTGCCTGTAAGGAAGGTGGAAACACCATATATTTT CACKEGGNTIYF
- TRBJ1-6 TRBD1 TRBV30 TGTGCCTGGAGTGTACAGGGGGGTAATTCACCCCTCCACTTT CAWSVQGGNSPLHF
- TRBJ2-7 - TRBV19 TGTGCCAGTAGTATTGGAGGGTCCTACGAGCAGTACTTC CASSIGGSYEQYF
- TRBJ1-1 - TRBV18 TGTGCCAGCTCACCACCGGGACACGCGAACACTGAAGCTTTCTTT CASSPPGHANTEAFF
- TRBJ2-7 - TRBV19 TGTGCCAGTGCGACAGTAGCGATGGGCCCTAGCGAGCAGTACTTC CASATVAMGPSEQYF
- TRBJ1-3 TRBD1 TRBV4-3 TGCGCCAGCAGCCAAGCAACCCGCGAGGGGGCTTATGGAAACACCATATATTTT CASSQATREGAYGNTIYF
- TRBJ2-2 TRBD1 TRBV3-1/TRBV3-2 TGTGCCAGCAGCCAAGATCCTGGGACAGGGACCACCGGGGAGCTGTTTTTT CASSQDPGTGTTGELFF
- TRBJ2-1 - TRBV24-1 TGTGCCACCAGTGGGGCTGTGGCGGAGAGCTCCTACAATGAGCAGTTCTTC CATSGAVAESSYNEQFF
- TRBJ1-3 - TRBV27 TGTGCCAGCAGCCAAGGATTTTCTGGAAACACCATATATTTT CASSQGFSGNTIYF
- TRBJ2-7 - TRBV24-1 TGTGCCACCAGTGATTTAGCGGACGAGCAGTACTTC CATSDLADEQYF
- TRBJ1-4 - TRBV7-3 TGTGCCAGCAGCTCAGGGGCTAATGAAAAACTGTTTTTT CASSSGANEKLFF
- TRBJ1-3 TRBD1 TRBV19 TGTGCCAGCCGGGACAGAAATTTTCGAGACTCTGGAAACACCATATATTTT CASRDRNFRDSGNTIYF
- TRBJ2-2 - TRBV6-5 TGTGCCAGCATTGGACCTGCGGGCACCGGGGAGCTGTTTTTT CASIGPAGTGELFF
- TRBJ2-3 - TRBV25-1 TGTGCCAGCAGTGAGCCGGGACTGCAGTATTTT CASSEPGLQYF
- TRBJ2-1 - TRBV5-1 TGCGCCAGCAGCTTGGGGCTAGTGCCGAATGAGCAGTTCTTC CASSLGLVPNEQFF
- TRBJ1-2 TRBD1 TRBV6-6 TGTGCCAGCAGTTACTCGACAGGGAGGGCAGGCTACACCTTC CASSYSTGRAGYTF
- TRBJ2-3 TRBD2 TRBV25-1 TGTGCCAGCACCGGACTAGCGGGAGACACAGATACGCAGTATTTT CASTGLAGDTDTQYF
- TRBJ2-3 - TRBV24-1 TGTGCCACCAGTGATTTTTCAGTACAACACACAGATACGCAGTATTTT CATSDFSVQHTDTQYF
- TRBJ2-7 - TRBV9 TGTGCCAGCAGCGTGGCAGGGGCGCTACGACCCCCCGCCTTC CASSVAGALRPPAF
- TRBJ1-1 - TRBV18 TGTGCCAGCTCACTTACGGGAGGGCCTCCTGACACTGAAGCTTTCTTT CASSLTGGPPDTEAFF
- TRBJ1-5 TRBD1 TRBV5-1 TGCGCCAGCAGCTGGCAGGGGGCACCCAATCAGCCCCAGCATTTT CASSWQGAPNQPQHF
- TRBJ2-2 - TRBV19 TGTGCCAGTAGTATAGGCACCGGGGAGCTGTTTTTT CASSIGTGELFF
- TRBJ2-1 TRBD2 TRBV3-1/TRBV3-2 TGTGCCAGCAGCCAAGTTCTAGCGGGAAGCTACAATGAGCAGTTCTTC CASSQVLAGSYNEQFF
- TRBJ2-5 - TRBV18 TGTGCCAGCTCACGGACCGGGAGCCAAGAGACCCAGTACTTC CASSRTGSQETQYF
- TRBJ1-4 TRBD1 TRBV11-3 TGTGCCAGCAGCTTAGGAGGGACAGGGGATGAAAAACTGTTTTTT CASSLGGTGDEKLFF
once TRBJ1-2 - TRBV12-3/TRBV12-4 TGTGCCAGCAGTTTAGTAGGCGGCTACACCTTC CASSLVGGYTF
once TRBJ2-1 - TRBV4-2 TGTGCCAGCAGTTGGTCTAGTGGGTCCCTTGAGCAGTTCTTC CASSWSSGSLEQFF
few TRBJ1-1 - TRBV27 TGTGCCAGCAGTTTTTGGGGAGCTGAAGCTTTCTTT CASSFWGAEAFF
- TRBJ1-2 - TRBV3-1/TRBV3-2 TGTGCCAGCAGCCGACAGAGTAACTATGGCTACACCTTC CASSRQSNYGYTF
once TRBJ1-1 - TRBV9 TGTGCCAGCAGCGCCTCCGGGGCCCCTGAAGCTTTCTTT CASSASGAPEAFF
- TRBJ2-1 TRBD2 TRBV6-2/TRBV6-3 TGTGCCAGCAGTTACCGGGGACTAGCGGGAGGTGAGCAGTTCTTC CASSYRGLAGGEQFF
- TRBJ2-1 - TRBV10-3 TGTGCCATCAGTGAGTCGATACATGGAGGTGAGCAGTTCTTC CAISESIHGGEQFF
- TRBJ2-7 TRBD2 TRBV20-1 TGCAGTGCTAGTTCGCGGGAGGGTCGTGGCGAGCAGTACTTC CSASSREGRGEQYF
- TRBJ2-7 - TRBV12-2 TGTGCAAGCGGGGTTGCGGGAGAGCGCTACGAGCAGTACTTC CASGVAGERYEQYF
- TRBJ2-3 TRBD1 TRBV7-2 TGTGCCAGCAGCCCCCGACAGGGATCCGCAGATACGCAGTATTTT CASSPRQGSADTQYF
- TRBJ1-3 - TRBV29-1 TGCAGCGCCAACAGGTCACCCGGAAACACCATATATTTT CSANRSPGNTIYF
- TRBJ2-7 TRBD2 TRBV2 TGTGCCAGCAGTGACTGGACTAGCGGGGTCCGCTACGAGCAGTACTTC CASSDWTSGVRYEQYF
- TRBJ1-5 TRBD1 TRBV2 TGTGCCAGCACCTTACTCGGGACAGAGAATCAGCCCCAGCATTTT CASTLLGTENQPQHF
- TRBJ2-3 - TRBV5-1 TGCGCCAGCAGCCTGCAACCCGGTACAGATACGCAGTATTTT CASSLQPGTDTQYF
few TRBJ1-1 - TRBV20-1 TGCAGTGCTAGTAGGGGACATCTGAACACTGAAGCTTTCTTT CSASRGHLNTEAFF
- TRBJ1-4 - TRBV18 TGTGCCAGCTCACCCCTCGTGGCACCGGACGAAAAACTGTTTTTT CASSPLVAPDEKLFF
- TRBJ2-7 - TRBV19 TGTGCCAGTAGTATCACAGGGAGGGTTACGGACGAGCAGTACTTC CASSITGRVTDEQYF
- TRBJ2-2 TRBD1 TRBV9 TGTGCCAGCAGCGCGCCCCGGTCTGGGACAGGGGGCATCGGGGAGCTGTTTTTT CASSAPRSGTGGIGELFF
- TRBJ1-1 - TRBV12-3/TRBV12-4 TGTGCCAGCAGACGCACGGGGGTAACTGAAGCTTTCTTT CASRRTGVTEAFF
- TRBJ1-4 - TRBV5-6 TGTGCCAGCAGCCCCTCAGGGGTTGAAAAACTGTTTTTT CASSPSGVEKLFF
once TRBJ1-2 - TRBV20-1 TGCAGTGCTAGACAGGCTCGGGGCTACACCTTC CSARQARGYTF
- TRBJ2-5 TRBD2 TRBV13 TGTGCCAGCACCCCTGGCGGGAGGAGAGAGACCCAGTACTTC CASTPGGRRETQYF
- TRBJ2-7 - TRBV5-6 TGTGCCAGCAGCCAGGGTTCCCCCACCTACGAGCAGTACTTC CASSQGSPTYEQYF
- TRBJ1-5 - TRBV2 TGTGCCAGCCGGAAATGGGAGTCTCAGCCCCAGCATTTT CASRKWESQPQHF
few TRBJ1-2 - TRBV4-3 TGCGCCAGCAGCCAAGGGCTTGGACAGAGCGGCAGTGGCTACACCTTC CASSQGLGQSGSGYTF
- TRBJ1-5 - TRBV4-1 TGCGCCAGCAGCTCCCGTGTAGGTCGAATCAATCAGCCCCAGCATTTT CASSSRVGRINQPQHF
once TRBJ2-4 - TRBV19 TGTGCCAGTAGTGTGGGGTTGGCAGCCAAAAACATTCAGTACTTC CASSVGLAAKNIQYF